This T cell receptor beta chain was sequenced in a study of blood T cell repertoires in COVID-19. Study at large: The study drew acute and convalescent COVID-19 samples from the United States, Italy and Spain. T cells, B-cell-depleted T cells, or PBMCs supplied cDNA or gDNA.

In the authors' workflow: Amplifying reference gene primers gave estimates of nucleated cell counts. Clones were sequenced by immunoSEQ multiplex PCR, and TCRdb holds only the in-frame ones, with some missing. V, J and clone size reflect that table, while D and trimming were determined from the DNA. Of 150,000 to 200,000 clones listed, roughly 89% are singletons. V shed 2 bases, J shed 1 base, and the junction held 6 bases outside the gene matches. This CDR3 contains 16 residues. Germline CDR1 and CDR2: MDHEN and SYDVKM. Material: peripheral blood. This receptor was obtained from a human donor in a cohort sampled during active COVID-19. The rearrangement uses TRBV28 and TRBJ1-1; 8 bases line up with TRBD1. This chain's CDR3 is CASSLRQGKGNTEAFF. The CDR3 region has the DNA TGTGCCAGCAGTTTAAGACAGGGGAAGGGGAACACTGAAGCTTTCTTT.